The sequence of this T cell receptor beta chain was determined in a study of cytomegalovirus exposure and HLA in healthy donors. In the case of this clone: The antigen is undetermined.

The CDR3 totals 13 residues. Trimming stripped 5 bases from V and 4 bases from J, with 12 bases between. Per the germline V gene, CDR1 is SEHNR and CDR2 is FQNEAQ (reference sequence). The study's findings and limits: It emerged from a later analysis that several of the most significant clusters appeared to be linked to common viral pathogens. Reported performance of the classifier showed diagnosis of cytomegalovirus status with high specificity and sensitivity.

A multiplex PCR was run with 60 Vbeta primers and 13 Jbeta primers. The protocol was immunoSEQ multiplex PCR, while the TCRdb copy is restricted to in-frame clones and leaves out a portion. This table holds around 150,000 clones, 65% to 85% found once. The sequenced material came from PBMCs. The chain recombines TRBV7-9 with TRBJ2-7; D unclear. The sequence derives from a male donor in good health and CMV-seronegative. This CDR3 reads CASSPQSRYEQYF. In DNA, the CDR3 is TGTGCCAGCAGCCCACAATCTAGGTACGAGCAGTACTTC.